Below, one T cell receptor (beta chain) is given with its context. This sample stems from a study of blood T cell repertoires in COVID-19. As for the study in general: Whether acute or convalescent, the COVID-19 samples came from the United States, Italy and Spain. The analysed material was cDNA or gDNA that came from T cells, B-cell-depleted T cells, or PBMCs.

The repertoire was sequenced with immunoSEQ multiplex PCR; TCRdb's copy has only in-frame clones and lacks some. The sample has about 120,000 clones, about four fifths seen once; the top ten hold about 10%. Trimming took 0 bases from V and 7 from J, leaving 9 bases between them. The germline gives CDR1 ENHRY, CDR2 SYGVKD. The CDR3 covers 14 residues. This rearrangement joins TRBV10-3 to TRBJ2-2; D is undetermined. The sample taken for sequencing was peripheral blood. The clonotype was recovered from a man aged 55 to 70 with acute or convalescent COVID-19. The CDR3 sequence: CAISESQVNGELFF. The CDR3 DNA sequence: TGTGCCATCAGTGAGTCGCAGGTGAACGGGGAGCTGTTTTTT.